This T cell receptor beta chain originates from a study of cytomegalovirus exposure and HLA in healthy donors. Notes on the study in general: When the data were analyzed later, several of the most significant clusters appeared to be linked to common viral pathogens. Data from an earlier analysis indicated that most TCR beta V segments were productive either about 87% or about 30% of the time.

Details on this clone: The target antigen is unknown.

Germline CDR1 LNHDA, CDR2 SQIVND (reference sequence). CDR3 size: 14 residues. With 4 bases removed from V and 3 bases from J, the gap between germline ends came to 11 bases. Researchers ran the PCR with 60 Vbeta and 13 Jbeta primers. The data were produced by immunoSEQ multiplex PCR, yet TCRdb's version contains in-frame clones alone and is incomplete. The table records 120,000 or so clones, about 83% of them present only once. Sequenced sample: PBMCs. This TCR was recovered from a woman aged 40 to 50 in good health and CMV-seropositive. The rearrangement joins TRBV19 to TRBJ2-3, with a tentative D call TRBD2 (5 bases). The CDR3 region is CASSRGLFTDTQYF. CDR3 DNA: TGTGCCAGTAGTAGAGGGTTGTTTACAGATACGCAGTATTTT. Drawing the rest from reference TRBV19 and TRBJ2-3, the complete variable domain is DGGITQSPKYLFRKEGQNVTLSCEQNLNHDAMYWYRQDPGQGLRLIYYSQIVNDFQKGDIAEGYSVSREKKESFPLTVTSAQKNPTAFYLCASSRGLFTDTQYFGPGTRLTVL.